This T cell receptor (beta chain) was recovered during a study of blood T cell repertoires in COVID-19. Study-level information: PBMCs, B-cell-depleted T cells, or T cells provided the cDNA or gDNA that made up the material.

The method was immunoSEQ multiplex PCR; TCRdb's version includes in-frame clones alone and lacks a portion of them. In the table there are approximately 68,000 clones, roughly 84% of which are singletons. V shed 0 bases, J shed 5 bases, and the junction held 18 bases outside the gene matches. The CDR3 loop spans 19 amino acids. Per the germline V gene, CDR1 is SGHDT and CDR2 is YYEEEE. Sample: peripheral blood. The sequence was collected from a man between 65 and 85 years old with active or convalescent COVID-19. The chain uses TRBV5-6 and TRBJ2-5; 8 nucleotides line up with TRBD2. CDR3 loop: CASSLDRGLAGMGRETQYF. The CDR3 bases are TGTGCCAGCAGCTTGGATCGAGGGTTAGCGGGGATGGGTCGGGAGACCCAGTACTTC. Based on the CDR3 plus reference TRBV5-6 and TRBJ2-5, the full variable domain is DAGVTQSPTHLIKTRGQQVTLRCSPKSGHDTVSWYQQALGQGPQFIFQYYEEEERQRGNFPDRFSGHQFPNYSSELNVNALLLGDSALYLCASSLDRGLAGMGRETQYFGPGTRLLVL.